Below, 5 T cell receptor beta chains from the same sample are listed, as sequenced in a study of T-cell memory formation after mild COVID-19. TCRdb re-called the 5' RACE reads with MiXCR, one entry per CDR3 protein. The table records fewer than 450,000 distinct CDR3 sequences, 20% to 25% of them present only once. The material sequenced was PBMCs or a T cell subset sorted from them (not recorded which). Receptor source: an adult woman who had mild COVID-19 (a few samples of this study predate the infection). Cell type and time point are not known.

This clonotype has only a few counts. The chain recombines TRBV5-1 with TRBJ2-3, with TRBD1 identical over 10 bases. The CDR3 loop spans 14 amino acids. V was pared by 4 bases and J by 8 bases, with 7 bases of the junction left unmatched. Germline V gene data show CDR1 as SGHRS and CDR2 as YFSETQ. CDR3 amino acids: CASSLTGGVGTQYF. In DNA, the CDR3 is TGCGCCAGCAGCCTGACAGGGGGCGTGGGTACGCAGTATTTT.

V gene TRBV24-1 combines with J gene TRBJ2-2; TRBD1 matches at 9 bases. The trim removed 9 bases at V and 5 bases at J, leaving 3 bases unmatched. CDR1 and CDR2 from the germline V gene are KGHDR and SFDVKD. The CDR3 totals 13 residues. CDR3 sequence: CATRTGVTGELFF. The CDR3 nucleotides read TGTGCCACCCGGACAGGGGTGACCGGGGAGCTGTTTTTT.

This clonotype appeared a few times. The chain has TRBV12-3 or TRBV12-4 and TRBJ2-5, with D possibly matching TRBD1 (6 bases). The CDR3 totals 16 residues. V was pared by 5 bases and J by 4 bases, with 20 bases between. CDR3 region: CASSPTPDSRRETQYF. CDR3 DNA sequence: TGTGCCAGCAGTCCTACCCCGGACAGCCGCCGAGAGACCCAGTACTTC.

The chain uses TRBV6-1 and TRBJ1-2; D perhaps matches TRBD1 (5 bases). V was trimmed by 8 bases and J by 8 bases, leaving 21 bases between them. The germline gives CDR1 MNHNS, CDR2 SASEGT. The CDR3 consists of 14 residues. CDR3 in DNA: TGTGCCAGCCCCTGTCAGGCGGGGGGATGCGGCTACACCTTC. Its translation is CASPCQAGGCGYTF.

This clonotype was recorded a few times. The rearrangement joins TRBV12-3 or TRBV12-4 to TRBJ1-1; 10 nucleotides agree with TRBD1. The V gene end was trimmed by 6 bases and the J gene end by 8 bases; junction bases not matched to a gene: 6. The CDR3 sequence is 13 residues long. CDR3 loop: CASRGTGVREAFF. The DNA of the CDR3 is TGTGCCAGCAGGGGGACAGGGGTAAGAGAAGCTTTCTTT.